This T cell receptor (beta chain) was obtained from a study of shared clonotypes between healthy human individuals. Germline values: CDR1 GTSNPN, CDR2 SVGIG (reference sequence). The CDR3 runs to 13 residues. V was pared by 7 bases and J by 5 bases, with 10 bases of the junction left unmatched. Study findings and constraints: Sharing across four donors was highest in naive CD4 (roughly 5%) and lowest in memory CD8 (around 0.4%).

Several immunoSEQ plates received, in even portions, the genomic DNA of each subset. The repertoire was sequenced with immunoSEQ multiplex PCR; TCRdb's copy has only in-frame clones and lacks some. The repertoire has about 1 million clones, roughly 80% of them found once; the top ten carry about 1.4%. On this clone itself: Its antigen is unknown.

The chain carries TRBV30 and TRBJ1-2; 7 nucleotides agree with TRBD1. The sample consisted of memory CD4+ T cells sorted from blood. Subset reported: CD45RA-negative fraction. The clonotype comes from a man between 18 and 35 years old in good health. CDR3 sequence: CAFDWRGLYGYTF. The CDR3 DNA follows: TGTGCCTTCGACTGGAGGGGGCTTTATGGCTACACCTTC. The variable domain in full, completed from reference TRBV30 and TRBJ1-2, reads SQTIHQWPATLVQPVGSPLSLECTVEGTSNPNLYWYRQAAGRGLQLLFYSVGIGQISSEVPQNLSASRPQDRQFILSSKKLLLSDSGFYLCAFDWRGLYGYTFGSGTRLTVV.